Detailed here is one T cell receptor beta chain. Its antigen remains unidentified. These data belong to a study of beta chain features in type 1 diabetes. Notes on the study in general: No resolution was reached here on whether HLA type influences TCRB rearrangement. The naive, central memory and Treg TCRB repertoires showed an apparent similarity that was greater among patients than among healthy donors.

Since all of the isolated RNA was reverse transcribed, expressed TCRB transcripts were what got sequenced. Profiling relied on immunoSEQ multiplex PCR, and the TCRdb table lists in-frame clones only, not all of them. The data show hundreds of thousands of clones, with about 29% seen just once and 0.06% to 0.07% held by the top ten. The specimen was naive CD4+ T cells from blood. This receptor was taken from a man aged 18-30 years in good health.

The CDR3, as DNA: TGCAGACTAGCGGGAGAAGATACGCAGTATTTT. Its protein is CRLAGEDTQYF. The chain links TRBV20-1 to TRBJ2-3, with 11 bases matching TRBD2. The V gene's germline CDR1 is DFQATT and CDR2 SNEGSKA (reference sequence). The CDR3 extends over 11 amino acids.